Listed here are 5 T cell receptor beta chains from one sample, sequenced in a study of T cell changes during pregnancy in multiple sclerosis (dated by TCRdb to between 2018 and 2021). Library construction relied on the immunoSEQ multiplex PCR assay. The table comes from immuneACCESS by way of TCRdb, which keeps in-frame sequences with V and J called. Part of the clones is missing from these tables; in studies checked, under half for an unresolved V gene and the rest for unknown reasons. The sample includes approximately 96,000 clones, with 92% observed a single time. The top ten clonotypes cover roughly 2.1% of the sample. The specimen was peripheral blood, collected after pregnancy. These receptors all stem from a female donor in good health, enrolled as a control in a pregnancy study.

The chain recombines TRBV2 with TRBJ2-1; a weak D match, TRBD2 (5 bases). The CDR3 length is 14 residues. Looked up from germline, CDR1 is SNHLY and CDR2 is FYNNEI. The V gene lost 5 bases and the J gene lost 5 bases, with 13 bases spanning the gap. CDR3 sequence (DNA): TGTGCCAGCAGTCCTCTCCCGGGGAACAATGAGCAGTTCTTC. Residues: CASSPLPGNNEQFF.

The V call is TRBV30, the J call TRBJ1-6; no firm D call. V dropped 1 base and J dropped 5 bases, with 12 bases sitting between them. There are 15 residues in the CDR3. Germline CDR1 is GTSNPN and CDR2 is SVGIG (reference sequence). Written as DNA, the CDR3 is TGTGCCTGGAGTGCGGGAGGCAGCGATAATTCACCCCTCCACTTT. Its translation is CAWSAGGSDNSPLHF.

The CDR3 DNA is TGTGCCAGCAGCCTGGTTATAAGGGGTAACTATGGCTACACCTTC. Translating it yields CASSLVIRGNYGYTF. V is TRBV5-6 and J is TRBJ1-2, with D possibly matching TRBD1 (5 bases). Trimming took 4 bases from V and 1 from J, leaving 14 bases between them. Germline loops: CDR1 SGHDT, CDR2 YYEEEE. CDR3 length: 15 residues.

The CDR3 sequence: CASSSTGTPSYNEQFF. The CDR3 DNA follows: TGTGCCAGCAGCTCGACCGGGACTCCTTCCTACAATGAGCAGTTCTTC. V and J are TRBV27 and TRBJ2-1; tentatively, D is TRBD2 (6 bases). V lost 6 bases to trimming and J lost 1 base, with 16 bases between them. Germline lookup yields CDR1 MNHEY and CDR2 SMNVEV (reference sequence). CDR3 length: 16 amino acids.

The chain joins TRBV28 to TRBJ1-2, with D uncertain. V gave up 5 bases and J gave up 2 bases, with 15 bases separating them. This CDR3 contains 15 residues. Germline V gene sequence: CDR1 MDHEN, CDR2 SYDVKM. CDR3 sequence reads: CASSPRLTFNYGYTF. The CDR3 DNA reads TGTGCCAGCAGTCCGAGGCTTACCTTCAACTATGGCTACACCTTC.